These 27 T cell receptor beta chains share one sample of origin, sequenced in a study of blood T cell repertoires in COVID-19. The method was immunoSEQ multiplex PCR; TCRdb's version includes in-frame clones alone and lacks a portion of them. Seen here are roughly 400,000 clones, approximately 91% observed once, and the top ten hold 0.86%. Sequenced input: PBMCs or T cells enriched from blood (not recorded which). The receptors shown here come from a woman aged 40 to 50 who had been exposed to COVID-19.

The rearrangement joins TRBV12-5 to TRBJ2-1, with D perhaps TRBD2 (5 bases). Trimming removed 5 bases at V and 7 bases at J, with 21 bases between. The germline CDR1 and CDR2 sequences are LGHNT and FRNRAP. CDR3 length: 16 residues. The CDR3 spells CASGLERQFPLNEQFF. For the CDR3, the DNA is TGTGCTAGTGGTCTCGAGCGGCAATTCCCTCTTAATGAGCAGTTCTTC.

This chain connects TRBV7-8 to TRBJ1-5; 8 bases fit TRBD1. CDR1 and CDR2 (germline): SGHVS, FQNEAQ. The length of the CDR3 is 15 residues. Trimming at V came to 4 bases and at J to 8 bases, leaving 10 bases not matched to a gene. The CDR3 spells CASSSGQGEAEPQHF. The DNA of the CDR3 is TGTGCCAGCAGCTCCGGACAGGGCGAGGCCGAGCCCCAGCATTTT.

The chain joins TRBV5-4 to TRBJ1-4; 7 positions agree with TRBD1. The CDR3 is made up of 16 amino acids. Germline V lookup: CDR1 SGHNT, CDR2 YYREEE (reference sequence). J lost 4 bases, V lost 4 bases, and 10 bases had no gene match. CDR3 nucleotide sequence: TGTGCCAGCAGCCTCCGACAGGGACGTGATAATGAAAAACTGTTTTTT. It codes for CASSLRQGRDNEKLFF.

For this clone: The junction shows a germline mismatch at one end, possibly a read error. J is TRBJ2-3 and V is TRBV15, with D tentatively TRBD2 (6 bases). The germline V gene encodes CDR1 LNHNV and CDR2 YYDKDF (reference sequence). The CDR3 runs 13 residues. The CDR3 nucleotides read TGTGCCACCAGCAGAGCCGGGGGAAGTGCCTGGGATTTT. Residues: CATSRAGGSAWDF.

The chain uses TRBV25-1 and TRBJ2-7, with 8 bases aligning to TRBD1. The CDR3 loop spans 15 amino acids. Trimming removed 5 bases from V and 2 bases from J; junction bases left unmatched: 8. In germline, CDR1 is MGHDK, CDR2 SYGVNS. The CDR3 sequence is CASSPWNRGAYEQYF. DNA for the CDR3: TGTGCCAGCAGTCCCTGGAACAGGGGGGCCTACGAGCAGTACTTC.

The count of this clone is one. The rearrangement links TRBV5-1 to TRBJ1-1; a possible D gene is TRBD1 (5 bases). The CDR3 is made up of 14 amino acids. V lost 4 bases, J lost 0 bases, and 10 bases lay in between. Germline V gene sequence: CDR1 SGHRS, CDR2 YFSETQ. The CDR3 DNA sequence: TGCGCCAGCAGCCCGGGGACTTTGAACACTGAAGCTTTCTTT. The encoded protein is CASSPGTLNTEAFF.

The chain couples TRBV11-3 to TRBJ2-1; D not resolved. Trimming shortened V by 3 bases and J by 4 bases, and 13 bases separated the two germline ends. This CDR3 comprises 15 residues. The germline gives CDR1 SGHNT, CDR2 YENEEA. The CDR3 protein is CASSLSRIGYNEQFF. The DNA of the CDR3 is TGTGCCAGCAGCTTGTCCCGGATCGGGTACAATGAGCAGTTCTTC.

This chain connects TRBV5-1 to TRBJ1-4; TRBD1 matches at 7 bases. The CDR3 is made up of 15 amino acids. Germline V lookup: CDR1 SGHRS, CDR2 YFSETQ. Germline trimming cut 4 bases from V and 2 bases from J; bases unmatched to any gene: 5. The CDR3 spells CASSELGQTNEKLFF. The CDR3 nucleotides read TGCGCCAGCAGCGAACTGGGACAGACTAATGAAAAACTGTTTTTT.

V is TRBV9 and J is TRBJ1-2, with a tentative D call TRBD1 (6 bases). Germline V CDR1 and CDR2: SGDLS, YYNGEE. Between the trimmed V and J ends, which lost 0 bases and 8 bases, there was a span of 11 bases. The CDR3 consists of 13 residues. The CDR3 region has the DNA TGTGCCAGCAGCGTAGTGGGGGCAGCCGGCTACACCTTC. It yields the protein CASSVVGAAGYTF.

The chain uses TRBV7-6 and TRBJ1-6; tentatively, D is TRBD1 (6 bases). Trimming left V 1 base short and J 5 bases short, with 15 bases between. The germline V gene encodes CDR1 SGHVS and CDR2 FNYEAQ. The length of the CDR3 is 17 residues. The CDR3 DNA follows: TGTGCCAGCAGCTTAGAGCGGGGGCTGTTAGATAATTCACCCCTCCACTTT. Translated, it gives CASSLERGLLDNSPLHF.

The V call is TRBV6-5, the J call TRBJ1-6; TRBD1 matches at 10 bases. The germline V gene has CDR1 MNHEY and CDR2 SVGAGI. V lost 7 bases to trimming and J lost 9 bases; unmatched junction nucleotides: 6. The CDR3 loop spans 14 amino acids. Written as DNA, the CDR3 is TGTGCCAGCAAGAGGACAGGGGGTCTTTCACCCCTCCACTTT. Protein: CASKRTGGLSPLHF.

V gene TRBV6-5 combines with J gene TRBJ2-3, with D maybe TRBD1 (6 bases). CDR3 length: 15 residues. The V gene lost 2 bases and the J gene lost 2 bases, with 11 bases spanning the gap. Germline CDR1 is MNHEY and CDR2 is SVGAGI. DNA for the CDR3: TGTGCCAGCAGTTACGGCGCAGGGGTCACAGATACGCAGTATTTT. Translation gives CASSYGAGVTDTQYF.

The rearrangement joins TRBV19 to TRBJ2-7; 14 bases agree with TRBD2. This CDR3 comprises 15 residues. Trimming cost V 4 bases and J 1 base; bases outside gene matches: 0. Germline loops: CDR1 LNHDA, CDR2 SQIVND (reference sequence). CDR3 coding DNA: TGTGCCAGTAGTAGGACTAGCGGGAGGTCCTACGAGCAGTACTTC. This encodes CASSRTSGRSYEQYF.

J is TRBJ2-3 and V is TRBV14, with D tentatively TRBD1 (6 bases). Germline loops: CDR1 SGHDN, CDR2 FVKESK. V dropped 4 bases and J dropped 11 bases, with 25 bases sitting between them. This CDR3 contains 16 residues. The CDR3 here is CASSPRAGAPPMGQYF. In nucleotides, the CDR3 is TGTGCCAGCAGCCCTCGTGCAGGGGCCCCTCCGATGGGGCAGTATTTT.

This chain links TRBV7-9 with TRBJ1-1, with 7 positions matching TRBD1. The junction had 3 bases not matched to a gene; V was cut back by 5 bases and J by 6 bases. Germline CDR1 is SEHNR and CDR2 is FQNEAQ (reference sequence). The CDR3 runs to 12 residues. The CDR3 loop reads CASSPTGSEAFF. The CDR3 DNA sequence: TGTGCCAGCAGCCCGACAGGGTCTGAAGCTTTCTTT.

This clone was detected a few times. The chain recombines TRBV11-2 with TRBJ1-2; 8 bases map to TRBD1. This CDR3 spans 15 amino acids. Germline values: CDR1 SGHAT, CDR2 FQNNGV. The V and J ends lost 1 base and 4 bases, in that order; junction bases with no gene match: 5. The CDR3 nucleotides are TGTGCCAGCAGCTTAGGTTCAGGGGGCGGCTATGGCTACACCTTC. Its protein is CASSLGSGGGYGYTF.

CDR3 sequence reads: CASSGSRSLHEQFF. In DNA, the CDR3 is TGTGCCAGTTCCGGGTCCCGCTCGTTGCATGAGCAGTTCTTC. The chain uses TRBV2 and TRBJ2-1; D gene ambiguous. V was cut by 9 bases and J by 8 bases, with 20 bases left in between. Per germline, CDR1 SNHLY and CDR2 FYNNEI. The CDR3 contains 14 residues.

This sequence joins TRBV11-3 and TRBJ2-1, with 7 bases lining up with TRBD2. V shed 3 bases and J 7 bases; nucleotides not matched to a gene: 6. The CDR3 loop spans 14 amino acids. CDR1 and CDR2 from the germline V gene are SGHNT and YENEEA. CDR3 residues: CASSFGLEGNEQFF. As DNA, the CDR3 is TGTGCCAGCAGCTTCGGACTAGAGGGGAATGAGCAGTTCTTC.

The rearrangement uses TRBV2 and TRBJ1-1; TRBD1 matches at 10 bases. The CDR3 is 17 residues long. Trimming removed 6 bases from V and 1 base from J; junction bases left unmatched: 11. Looked up from germline, CDR1 is SNHLY and CDR2 is FYNNEI. CDR3 region: CASREPGQGNPNTEAFF. Here the CDR3 DNA reads TGTGCCAGCAGAGAACCGGGACAGGGGAACCCGAACACTGAAGCTTTCTTT.

This rearrangement joins TRBV5-1 to TRBJ2-3, with 9 bases fitting TRBD1. The ends lost 10 bases at V and 6 bases at J; junction bases unmatched: 6. Germline assignment: CDR1 SGHRS and CDR2 YFSETQ. The CDR3 covers 12 residues. The CDR3 reads CASGTGMDTQYF. The DNA for the CDR3 is TGCGCCTCCGGGACAGGGATGGATACGCAGTATTTT. The whole variable domain, filled in from reference TRBV5-1 and TRBJ2-3, reads KAGVTQTPRYLIKTRGQQVTLSCSPISGHRSVSWYQQTPGQGLQFLFEYFSETQRNKGNFPGRFSGRQFSNSRSEMNVSTLELGDSALYLCASGTGMDTQYFGPGTRLTVL.

The V and J genes are TRBV18 and TRBJ2-7, with 7 bases identical to TRBD1. In germline, CDR1 is KGHSH, CDR2 LQKENI. V shed 6 bases, J shed 3 bases, and the junction held 11 bases outside the gene matches. CDR3 size: 15 residues. The CDR3 protein is CASSQYKTGSYEQYF. The CDR3 DNA is TGTGCCAGCTCGCAGTACAAGACAGGGAGCTACGAGCAGTACTTC. Looking up the rest from reference TRBV18 and TRBJ2-7 gives the full variable domain: NAGVMQNPRHLVRRRGQEARLRCSPMKGHSHVYWYRQLPEEGLKFMVYLQKENIIDESGMPKERFSAEFPKEGPSILRIQQVVRGDSAAYFCASSQYKTGSYEQYFGPGTRLTVT.

Here the CDR3 reads CATSDPVVGELFF. For the CDR3, the DNA is TGTGCCACCAGTGACCCCGTTGTCGGGGAGCTGTTTTTT. The rearrangement uses TRBV24-1 and TRBJ2-2; D is unclear. Trimming shortened V by 4 bases and J by 7 bases, and 9 bases separated the two germline ends. The CDR3 totals 13 residues. Germline V gives CDR1 KGHDR, CDR2 SFDVKD.

This chain uses TRBV30 with TRBJ2-5; D is perhaps TRBD2 (5 bases). Germline V gene lookup returns CDR1 GTSNPN and CDR2 SVGIG (reference sequence). Trimming stripped 0 bases from V and 4 bases from J, with 12 bases between. The CDR3 extends over 14 amino acids. CDR3 in amino acids: CAWSVRPGSETQYF. Here the CDR3 DNA reads TGTGCCTGGAGTGTACGACCGGGGTCAGAGACCCAGTACTTC.

This clone occurred once. A junction boundary mismatches the germline segment, possibly from a read error. This sequence joins TRBV29-1 and TRBJ1-2; tentative D call: TRBD1 (5 bases). CDR1 is SQVTM, CDR2 ANQGSEA, per germline. CDR3 length equals 11 residues. The DNA for the CDR3 is TGCAGCGTTGTCAGACAGCCTCAGGACGACTTC. Translation gives CSVVRQPQDDF. Supplemented by reference TRBV29-1 and TRBJ1-2, the full variable domain reads SAVISQKPSRDICQRGTSLTIQCQVDSQVTMMFWYRQQPGQSLTLIATANQGSEATYESGFVIDKFPISRPNLTFSTLTVSNMSPEDSSIYLCSVVRQPQDDFGSGTRLTVV.

This chain joins TRBV4-2 and TRBJ1-2; D is unclear. Germline V gives CDR1 LGHNA, CDR2 YNFKEQ. V was pared by 0 bases and J by 0 bases, with 8 bases between. This CDR3 spans 15 amino acids. The chain's CDR3 is CASSQEEAANYGYTF. The CDR3 coding sequence is TGTGCCAGCAGCCAAGAGGAGGCAGCTAACTATGGCTACACCTTC.

The chain employs TRBV7-8 and TRBJ1-2; D is unclear. V lost 1 base to trimming and J lost 0 bases, with 12 bases between them. Germline CDR1 reads SGHVS; CDR2 reads FQNEAQ. This CDR3 comprises 16 residues. CDR3 in amino acids: CASSLVGGDPNYGYTF. CDR3 sequence (DNA): TGTGCCAGCAGCTTAGTAGGCGGGGATCCTAACTATGGCTACACCTTC.

The V and J genes are TRBV27 and TRBJ1-2; D might be TRBD1 (5 bases). The V gene's germline CDR1 is MNHEY and CDR2 SMNVEV (reference sequence). The V gene lost 1 base and the J gene lost 4 bases, with 16 bases spanning the gap. The CDR3 runs 16 residues. CDR3 coding DNA: TGTGCCAGCAGTTTATTTCCGGTCAGGGATGGCTATGGCTACACCTTC. Its protein is CASSLFPVRDGYGYTF.